In its sample, the clone carrying this T cell receptor (beta chain) was seen once. This sample is drawn from a study of somatic mutations in cytotoxic T cells in rheumatoid arthritis. Profiled with immunoSEQ multiplex PCR; TCRdb holds only in-frame clones, not every one. The profile shows 3,000 to 4,000 clones, over 85% of them singletons. Deletions cut 1 base from V and 3 bases from J, with 9 bases between. The CDR3 runs to 15 residues. Germline values: CDR1 SEHNR, CDR2 FQNEAQ (reference sequence). This TCR came from a woman aged 55-70 years with rheumatoid arthritis. Sequencing was done on a sample of CD8+ T cells sorted from blood. The chain is built from TRBV7-9 and TRBJ2-2, with D possibly being TRBD2 (6 bases). CDR3 coding DNA: TGTGCCAGCAGCTTAGTACGCGGGGACACCGGGGAGCTGTTTTTT. Protein sequence: CASSLVRGDTGELFF. Full variable domain (outside the CDR3, taken from reference TRBV7-9 and TRBJ2-2): DTGVSQNPRHKITKRGQNVTFRCDPISEHNRLYWYRQTLGQGPEFLTYFQNEAQLEKSRLLSDRFSAERPKGSFSTLEIQRTEQGDSAMYLCASSLVRGDTGELFFGEGSRLTVL.